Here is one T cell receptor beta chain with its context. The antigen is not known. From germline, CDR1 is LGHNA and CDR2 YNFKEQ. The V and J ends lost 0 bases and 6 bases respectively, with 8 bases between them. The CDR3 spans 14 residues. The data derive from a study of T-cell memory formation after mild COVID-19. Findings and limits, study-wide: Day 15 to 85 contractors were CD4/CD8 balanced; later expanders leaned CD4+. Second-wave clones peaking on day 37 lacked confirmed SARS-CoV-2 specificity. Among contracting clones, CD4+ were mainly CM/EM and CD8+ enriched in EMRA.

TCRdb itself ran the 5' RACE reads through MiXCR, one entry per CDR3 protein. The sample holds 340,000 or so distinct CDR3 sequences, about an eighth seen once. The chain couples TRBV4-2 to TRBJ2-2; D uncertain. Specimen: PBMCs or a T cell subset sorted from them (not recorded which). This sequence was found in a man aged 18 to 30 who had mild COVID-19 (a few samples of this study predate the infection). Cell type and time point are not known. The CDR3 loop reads CASSQDITAGELFF. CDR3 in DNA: TGTGCCAGCAGCCAAGATATAACAGCCGGGGAGCTGTTTTTT.